These 5 T cell receptor beta chains came from one sample sequenced in a study of cytomegalovirus exposure and HLA in healthy donors. Clones were sequenced by immunoSEQ multiplex PCR, and TCRdb holds only the in-frame ones, with some missing. The table lists nearly 110,000 clones, about 87% of them singletons. Sequenced: PBMCs. Source of these receptors: a woman between 18 and 30 years old in good health and CMV-seropositive.

This clone was observed at least ten times. The chain has TRBV10-3 and TRBJ2-7; 9 nucleotides align to TRBD2. Germline CDR1 ENHRY, CDR2 SYGVKD. With 2 bases clipped from V and 5 bases from J, the junction kept 1 base outside the gene matches. There are 13 residues in the CDR3. The CDR3 DNA follows: TGTGCCATCAGTGAGGCGGGGGGGGACGAGCAGTACTTC. Protein: CAISEAGGDEQYF.

This clone was observed once. The V gene is TRBV5-6, the J gene TRBJ2-1; the match to TRBD1 covers 7 bases. The CDR3 length is 16 residues. Germline V lookup: CDR1 SGHDT, CDR2 YYEEEE. V trimming: 0 bases; J trimming: 1 base; junction bases outside the gene matches: 4. CDR3 amino acids: CASSLGAGGSYNEQFF. DNA of the CDR3: TGTGCCAGCAGCTTGGGGGCAGGGGGATCCTACAATGAGCAGTTCTTC.

Of note for this clone: One end of the junction fails to match germline, which may point to a read error. J is TRBJ2-3 and V is TRBV18; 7 nucleotides align to TRBD2. The CDR3 loop spans 17 amino acids. The germline V gene has CDR1 KGHSH and CDR2 LQKENI. CDR3 sequence (DNA): TGTGCCAGCTCACCACGACGGGGACTACCCCGCACGGATACGCAGTATTTT. Protein product: CASSPRRGLPRTDTQYF.

This clone showed up just once. The rearrangement links TRBV6-6 to TRBJ1-5; 7 nucleotides agree with TRBD1. Germline CDR1 is MNHNY and CDR2 is SVGAGI (reference sequence). J lost 7 bases, V lost 6 bases, and 9 bases had no gene match. This CDR3 region has 14 residues. This chain's CDR3 is CASSPTGANQPQHF. In DNA form, the CDR3 reads TGTGCCAGCAGCCCCACAGGGGCGAACCAGCCCCAGCATTTT.

V usage is TRBV28 and J usage is TRBJ1-2; D gene ambiguous. The CDR3 length is 13 residues. V lost 4 bases and J 8 bases, leaving 14 bases between the germline ends. Germline assignment: CDR1 MDHEN and CDR2 SYDVKM. The CDR3 here is CASSSRATGGYTF. DNA for the CDR3: TGTGCCAGCAGTTCCCGGGCCACGGGAGGCTACACCTTC.